Sequencing of this T cell receptor beta chain was carried out in a study of blood T cell repertoires in COVID-19. The ends were cut back, 5 bases at V and 4 bases at J, with 13 bases in the middle. The CDR3 covers 14 residues. The germline V gene encodes CDR1 SGHTA and CDR2 FQGTGA. Participants, about 18 to 89 years old, spanned fewer than 30 US areas. Each participant's cohort was designated according to participant-reported clinical history. This clone was counted a single time. Assay: immunoSEQ multiplex PCR; the TCRdb copy retains only in-frame clones and omits some. Of more than 300,000 clones in the sample, roughly 90% are singletons; the top ten hold more than 9%.

The chain couples TRBV7-3 to TRBJ2-3, with unresolved D. The sequence was obtained from a woman in her thirties who had recovered from COVID-19. Sequences were obtained from PBMCs or T cells enriched from blood (not recorded which). This CDR3 reads CASSPSRAPDTQYF. The CDR3 bases are TGTGCCAGCAGCCCTTCCCGAGCCCCAGATACGCAGTATTTT.